Below are 9 T cell receptor beta chains sequenced from a single sample in a study of OX40 agonist ivuxolimab in advanced cancers. TCRdb's copy holds only in-frame clones and misses some; the assay was immunoSEQ multiplex PCR. The sample includes over 45,000 clones, around four fifths of them seen just once. Material: CD4+ or CD8+ T cells sorted from blood, obtained in a trial of the OX40 agonist ivuxolimab. Receptors originate from an adult with an advanced solid tumor such as melanoma, head and neck, liver or kidney cancer.

This chain links TRBV2 with TRBJ1-5; D call uncertain. Germline CDR1 reads SNHLY; CDR2 reads FYNNEI. This CDR3 contains 14 residues. The V end lost 6 bases, the J end lost 7 bases, and 16 bases lay between the germline ends. The CDR3 DNA is TGTGCCAGCAGAGAGGGCTCGGGTGGACAGCCCCAGCATTTT. Its protein product is CASREGSGGQPQHF.

The J gene is TRBJ2-3, the V gene TRBV19; no firm D call. Germline V gene lookup returns CDR1 LNHDA and CDR2 SQIVND (reference sequence). Trimming removed 3 bases from V and 0 bases from J, with 7 bases in between. The CDR3 runs 14 residues. Written as DNA, the CDR3 is TGTGCCAGTAGTATTGGCCAGAGCACAGATACGCAGTATTTT. Its translation: CASSIGQSTDTQYF.

This chain connects TRBV19 to TRBJ2-7, with D perhaps TRBD1 (5 bases). Germline CDR1 reads LNHDA; CDR2 reads SQIVND (reference sequence). V dropped 1 base and J dropped 0 bases, with 7 bases sitting between them. CDR3 length: 14 residues. The CDR3 nucleotides read TGTGCCAGTAGTATAGGAGACAGCTCCTACGAGCAGTACTTC. This gives the protein CASSIGDSSYEQYF.

This rearrangement joins TRBV28 to TRBJ1-6; 8 bases match TRBD1. Germline CDR1 is MDHEN and CDR2 is SYDVKM. The CDR3 has 15 residues. The ends lost 3 bases at V and 6 bases at J; junction bases unmatched: 4. CDR3 in amino acids: CASSLTGAGNSPLHF. CDR3 DNA: TGTGCCAGCAGTTTGACAGGGGCAGGTAATTCACCCCTCCACTTT.

This clone was counted only a few times. The V gene is TRBV9, the J gene TRBJ2-1, with a tentative D call TRBD1 (6 bases). The germline CDR1 and CDR2 sequences are SGDLS and YYNGEE. V dropped 3 bases and J dropped 0 bases, with 19 bases sitting between them. The CDR3 spans 18 residues. CDR3 amino acids: CASSAARGRGSSYNEQFF. In DNA, the CDR3 is TGTGCCAGCAGCGCAGCTAGGGGTAGGGGGAGCTCCTACAATGAGCAGTTCTTC. Using reference TRBV9 and TRBJ2-1 for the parts outside the CDR3, the full variable domain is DSGVTQTPKHLITATGQRVTLRCSPRSGDLSVYWYQQSLDQGLQFLIQYYNGEERAKGNILERFSAQQFPDLHSELNLSSLELGDSALYFCASSAARGRGSSYNEQFFGPGTRLTVL.

V usage is TRBV19 and J usage is TRBJ2-3; a possible D gene is TRBD1 (6 bases). V was clipped by 4 bases and J by 6 bases, with 17 bases between them. The CDR3 is 15 residues long. Germline loops: CDR1 LNHDA, CDR2 SQIVND (reference sequence). The CDR3 region is CASSNRQDEGDTQYF. The DNA of the CDR3 is TGTGCCAGTAGTAACCGACAGGACGAGGGGGATACGCAGTATTTT.

The CDR3 is CARGRPKNPLGGYTF. For the CDR3, the DNA is TGTGCCCGGGGCAGGCCGAAAAACCCCCTCGGGGGCTACACCTTC. The gene calls are TRBV7-3 and TRBJ1-2; possible D gene TRBD1, 5 bases. The germline V and J ends were trimmed by 11 bases and 8 bases, with 27 bases remaining between them. The CDR3 extends over 15 amino acids. Germline V gene data show CDR1 as SGHTA and CDR2 as FQGTGA.

This chain links TRBV10-3 with TRBJ1-2; D call uncertain. Germline V CDR1 and CDR2: ENHRY, SYGVKD. V was shortened by 3 bases and J by 1 base, with 12 bases between the two germline ends. The CDR3 runs to 15 residues. The CDR3 DNA follows: TGTGCCATCAGTGACCCGAAAAACCGTAACTATGGCTACACCTTC. The encoded protein is CAISDPKNRNYGYTF.

The chain has TRBV15 and TRBJ2-1; 10 positions agree with TRBD2. Germline V lookup: CDR1 LNHNV, CDR2 YYDKDF (reference sequence). This CDR3 has 20 residues. With 5 bases clipped from V and 0 bases from J, the junction kept 16 bases outside the gene matches. CDR3 DNA: TGTGCCACCAGCCGCCTTGGGGGAGCGGGGGGGGAGAGCTCCTACAATGAGCAGTTCTTC. This translates into CATSRLGGAGGESSYNEQFF.